This T cell receptor beta chain was documented in a study of blood T cell repertoires in COVID-19. Background on the study: Some COVID-19 samples were acute and others convalescent; all came from the United States, Italy and Spain. T cells, B-cell-depleted T cells, or PBMCs supplied cDNA or gDNA.

This table comes from immunoSEQ multiplex PCR, and its TCRdb copy is limited to in-frame clones, with some not included. The table includes 220,000 or so clones, approximately 86% detected once. Participants spanned ages roughly 18 to 95 years and resided in about two dozen US areas. Categorization into cohorts depended on clinical history that participants reported. This receptor was taken from a woman aged 50 to 65 with acute COVID-19. Material for sequencing was PBMCs or T cells enriched from blood (not recorded which).

In DNA form, the CDR3 reads TGTGCCAGCAGTTTTCCCCACTCTGGAAACACCATATATTTT. The encoded protein is CASSFPHSGNTIYF. This chain uses TRBV28 with TRBJ1-3, with D uncertain. This CDR3 contains 14 residues. V lost 3 bases to trimming and J lost 0 bases, with 6 bases between them. The germline V gene encodes CDR1 MDHEN and CDR2 SYDVKM.